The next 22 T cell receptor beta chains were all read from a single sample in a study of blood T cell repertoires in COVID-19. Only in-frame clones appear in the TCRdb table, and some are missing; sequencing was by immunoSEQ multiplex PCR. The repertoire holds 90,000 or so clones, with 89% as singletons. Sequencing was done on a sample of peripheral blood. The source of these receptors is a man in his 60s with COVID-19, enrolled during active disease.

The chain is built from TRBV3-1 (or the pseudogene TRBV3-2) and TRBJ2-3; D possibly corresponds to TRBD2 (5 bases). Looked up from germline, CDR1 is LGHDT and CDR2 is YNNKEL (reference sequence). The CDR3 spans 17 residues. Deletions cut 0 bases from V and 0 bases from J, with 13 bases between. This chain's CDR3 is CASSQDSSGLSTDTQYF. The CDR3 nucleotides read TGTGCCAGCAGCCAAGATTCCAGCGGCCTGAGCACAGATACGCAGTATTTT.

The CDR3, as DNA: TGCAGCGTTGCTCCTAGCGCGGGTATCGATGAGCAGTTCTTC. Translation: CSVAPSAGIDEQFF. V usage is TRBV29-1 and J usage is TRBJ2-1; maybe TRBD2 (6 bases). The germline V gene has CDR1 SQVTM and CDR2 ANQGSEA. V dropped 4 bases and J dropped 8 bases, with 18 bases sitting between them. This CDR3 has 14 amino acids.

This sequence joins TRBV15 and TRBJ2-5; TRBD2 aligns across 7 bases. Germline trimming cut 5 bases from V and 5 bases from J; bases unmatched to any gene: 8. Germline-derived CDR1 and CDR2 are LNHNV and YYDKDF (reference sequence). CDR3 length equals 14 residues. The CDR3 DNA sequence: TGTGCCACCAGCCTCTCACTAGCGACCGAGACCCAGTACTTC. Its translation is CATSLSLATETQYF.

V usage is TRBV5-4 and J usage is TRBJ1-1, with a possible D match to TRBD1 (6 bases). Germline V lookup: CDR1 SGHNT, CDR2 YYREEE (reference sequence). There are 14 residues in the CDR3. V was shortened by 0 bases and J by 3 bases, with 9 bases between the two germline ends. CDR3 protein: CASSLGHRDTEAFF. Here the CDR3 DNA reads TGTGCCAGCAGCTTGGGGCACAGGGACACTGAAGCTTTCTTT.

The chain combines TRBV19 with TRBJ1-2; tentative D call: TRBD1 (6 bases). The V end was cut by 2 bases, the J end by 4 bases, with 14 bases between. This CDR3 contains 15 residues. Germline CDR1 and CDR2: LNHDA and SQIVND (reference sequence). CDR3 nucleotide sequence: TGTGCCAGTAGTATAACCCTTCAGGGGACCTATGGCTACACCTTC. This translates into CASSITLQGTYGYTF.

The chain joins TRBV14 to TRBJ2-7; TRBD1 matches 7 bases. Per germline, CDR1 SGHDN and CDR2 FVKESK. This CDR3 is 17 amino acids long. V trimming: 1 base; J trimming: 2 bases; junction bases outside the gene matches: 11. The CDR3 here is CASSQAVSWTGAYEQYF. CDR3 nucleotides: TGTGCCAGCAGCCAAGCGGTTTCGTGGACAGGAGCCTACGAGCAGTACTTC.

CDR3 nucleotides: TGTGCCAGCGGACCGGGACACCGTGATGAAAAACTGTTTTTT. It translates to CASGPGHRDEKLFF. The rearrangement joins TRBV21-1 to TRBJ1-4; the D call TRBD1 from the table was never checked on the DNA. TRBV21-1 is given as a pseudogene. The CDR3 is 14 residues long.

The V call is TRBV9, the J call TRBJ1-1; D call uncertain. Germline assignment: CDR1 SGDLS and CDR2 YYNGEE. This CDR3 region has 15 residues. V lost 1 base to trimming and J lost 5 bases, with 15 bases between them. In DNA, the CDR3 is TGTGCCAGCAGCGTATCCCCTCGATCAGATACTGAAGCTTTCTTT. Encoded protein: CASSVSPRSDTEAFF.

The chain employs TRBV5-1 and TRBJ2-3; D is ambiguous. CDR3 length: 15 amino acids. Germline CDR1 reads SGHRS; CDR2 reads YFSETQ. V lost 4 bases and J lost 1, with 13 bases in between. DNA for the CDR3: TGCGCCAGCAGCCCTATAGACTCCCGCACAGATACGCAGTATTTT. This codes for CASSPIDSRTDTQYF.

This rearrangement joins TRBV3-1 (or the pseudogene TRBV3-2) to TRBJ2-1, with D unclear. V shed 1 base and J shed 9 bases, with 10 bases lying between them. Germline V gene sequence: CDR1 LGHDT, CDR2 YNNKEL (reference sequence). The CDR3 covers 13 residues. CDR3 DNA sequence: TGTGCCAGCAGCCAAGGTCGGGTTGGTGAGCAGTTCTTC. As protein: CASSQGRVGEQFF.

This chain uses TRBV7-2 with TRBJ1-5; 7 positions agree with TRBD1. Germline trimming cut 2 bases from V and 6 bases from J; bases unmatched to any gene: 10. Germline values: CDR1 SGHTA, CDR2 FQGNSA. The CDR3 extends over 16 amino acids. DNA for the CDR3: TGTGCCAGCAGCTTAAGTTTCGGACAGGAGGGTCAGCCCCAGCATTTT. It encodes CASSLSFGQEGQPQHF. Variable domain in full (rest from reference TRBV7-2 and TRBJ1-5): GAGVSQSPSNKVTEKGKDVELRCDPISGHTALYWYRQSLGQGLEFLIYFQGNSAPDKSGLPSDRFSAERTGGSVSTLTIQRTQQEDSAVYLCASSLSFGQEGQPQHFGDGTRLSIL.

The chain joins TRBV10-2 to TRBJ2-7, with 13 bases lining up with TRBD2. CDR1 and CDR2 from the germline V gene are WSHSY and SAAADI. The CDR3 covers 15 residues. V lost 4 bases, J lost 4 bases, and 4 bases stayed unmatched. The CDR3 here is CASSGTSGSGYEQYF. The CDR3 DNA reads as TGCGCCAGCAGTGGGACTAGCGGGAGTGGATACGAGCAGTACTTC.

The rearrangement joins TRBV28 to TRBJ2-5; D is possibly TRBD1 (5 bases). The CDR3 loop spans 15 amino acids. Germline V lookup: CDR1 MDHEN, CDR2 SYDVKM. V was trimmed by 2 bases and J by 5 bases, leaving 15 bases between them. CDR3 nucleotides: TGTGCCAGCAGTTTAAGGCAGGACACCCTGGAGACCCAGTACTTC. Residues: CASSLRQDTLETQYF.

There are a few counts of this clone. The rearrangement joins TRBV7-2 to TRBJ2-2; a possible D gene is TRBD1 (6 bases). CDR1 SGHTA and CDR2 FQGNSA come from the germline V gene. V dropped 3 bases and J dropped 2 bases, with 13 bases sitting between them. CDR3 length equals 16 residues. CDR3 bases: TGTGCCAGCAGCTTGTACAGGGACGGAAACACCGGGGAGCTGTTTTTT. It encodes CASSLYRDGNTGELFF.

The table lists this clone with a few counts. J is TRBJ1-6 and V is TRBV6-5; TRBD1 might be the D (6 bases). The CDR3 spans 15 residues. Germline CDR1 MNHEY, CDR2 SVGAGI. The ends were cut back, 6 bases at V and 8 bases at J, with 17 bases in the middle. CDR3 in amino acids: CASSPLRGPDSPLHF. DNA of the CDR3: TGTGCCAGCAGCCCCTTGCGGGGGCCGGATTCACCCCTCCACTTT.

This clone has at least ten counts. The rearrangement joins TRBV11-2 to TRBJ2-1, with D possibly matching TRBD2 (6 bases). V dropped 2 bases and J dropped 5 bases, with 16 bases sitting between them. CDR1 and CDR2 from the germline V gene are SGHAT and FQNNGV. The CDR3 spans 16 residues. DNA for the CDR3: TGTGCCAGCAGCTTAAGGGAGGTGAGCATCCACAATGAGCAGTTCTTC. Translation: CASSLREVSIHNEQFF.

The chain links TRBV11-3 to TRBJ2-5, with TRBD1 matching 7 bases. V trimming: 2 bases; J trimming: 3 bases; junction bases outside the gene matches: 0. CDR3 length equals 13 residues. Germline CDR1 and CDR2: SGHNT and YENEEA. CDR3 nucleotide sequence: TGTGCCAGCAGCTTAACAGGGGAAGAGACCCAGTACTTC. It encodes CASSLTGEETQYF.

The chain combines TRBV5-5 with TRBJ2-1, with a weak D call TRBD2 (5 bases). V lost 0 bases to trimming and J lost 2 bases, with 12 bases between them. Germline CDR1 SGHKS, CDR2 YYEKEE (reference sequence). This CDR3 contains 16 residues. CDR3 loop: CASSLEPGMAYNEQFF. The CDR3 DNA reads TGTGCCAGCAGCTTGGAGCCGGGGATGGCCTACAATGAGCAGTTCTTC.

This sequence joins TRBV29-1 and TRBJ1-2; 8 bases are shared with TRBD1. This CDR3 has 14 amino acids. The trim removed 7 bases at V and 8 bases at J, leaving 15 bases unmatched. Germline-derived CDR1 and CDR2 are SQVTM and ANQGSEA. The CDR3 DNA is TGCAGCGCCGCCGGGACAGGTTCCTTAGGAGGCTACACCTTC. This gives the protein CSAAGTGSLGGYTF.

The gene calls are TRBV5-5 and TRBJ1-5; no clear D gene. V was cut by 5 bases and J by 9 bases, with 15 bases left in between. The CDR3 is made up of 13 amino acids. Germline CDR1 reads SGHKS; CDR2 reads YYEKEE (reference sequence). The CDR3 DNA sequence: TGTGCCAGCAGTTCTACAGTGGATCGGCCCCAGCATTTT. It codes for CASSSTVDRPQHF. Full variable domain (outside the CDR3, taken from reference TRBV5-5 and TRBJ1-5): DAGVTQSPTHLIKTRGQQVTLRCSPISGHKSVSWYQQVLGQGPQFIFQYYEKEERGRGNFPDRFSARQFPNYSSELNVNALLLGDSALYLCASSSTVDRPQHFGDGTRLSIL.

In DNA, the CDR3 is TGTGCCAGCAGCTTAGTGTCCGGAGAAGTAGGCTACGAGCAGTACTTC. Amino acid sequence: CASSLVSGEVGYEQYF. The gene calls are TRBV7-2 and TRBJ2-7; D is uncertain. CDR3 size: 16 residues. Trimming stripped 1 base from V and 3 bases from J, with 16 bases between. The germline CDR1 and CDR2 sequences are SGHTA and FQGNSA.

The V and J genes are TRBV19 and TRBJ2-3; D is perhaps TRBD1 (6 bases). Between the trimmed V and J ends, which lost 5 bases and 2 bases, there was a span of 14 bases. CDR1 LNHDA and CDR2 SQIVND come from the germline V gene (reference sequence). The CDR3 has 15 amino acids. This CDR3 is CASSWKTGITDTQYF. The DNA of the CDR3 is TGTGCCAGTAGTTGGAAGACAGGTATCACAGATACGCAGTATTTT.